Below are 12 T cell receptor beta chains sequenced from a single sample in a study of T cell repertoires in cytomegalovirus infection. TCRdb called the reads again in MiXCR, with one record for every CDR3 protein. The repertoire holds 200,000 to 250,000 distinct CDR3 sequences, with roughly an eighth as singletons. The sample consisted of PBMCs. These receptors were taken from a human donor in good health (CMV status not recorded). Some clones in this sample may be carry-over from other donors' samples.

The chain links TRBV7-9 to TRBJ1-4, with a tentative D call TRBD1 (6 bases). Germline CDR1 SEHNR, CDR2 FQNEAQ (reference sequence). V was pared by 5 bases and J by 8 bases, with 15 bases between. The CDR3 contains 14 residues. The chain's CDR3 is CASSPNEGVEKLFF. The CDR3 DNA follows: TGTGCCAGCAGCCCCAATGAGGGGGTCGAAAAACTGTTTTTT.

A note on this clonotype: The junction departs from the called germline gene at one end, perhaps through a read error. CDR3 nucleotides: TGTGCCAGTAGTATGAGGGGGACTAGGACAGATATGCAGTATTTT. Its translation is CASSMRGTRTDMQYF. The chain uses TRBV19 and TRBJ2-3, with TRBD2 identical over 8 bases. This CDR3 region has 15 residues. In germline, CDR1 is LNHDA, CDR2 SQIVND (reference sequence).

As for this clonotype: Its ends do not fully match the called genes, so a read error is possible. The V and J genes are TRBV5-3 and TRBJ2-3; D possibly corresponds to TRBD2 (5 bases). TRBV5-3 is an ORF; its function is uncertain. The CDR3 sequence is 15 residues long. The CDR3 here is CASSLDGSSTDKQYF. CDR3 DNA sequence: TGTGCCAGCAGCTTGGACGGGTCTAGCACAGATAAGCAGTATTTT.

This chain's CDR3 is CSAPQGIRETQYF. CDR3 DNA: TGCAGTGCTCCACAGGGGATTCGAGAGACCCAGTACTTC. This chain links TRBV20-1 with TRBJ2-5, with 7 bases identical to TRBD1. The length of the CDR3 is 13 residues. With 5 bases clipped from V and 4 bases from J, the junction kept 7 bases outside the gene matches. Germline V CDR1 and CDR2: DFQATT, SNEGSKA (reference sequence).

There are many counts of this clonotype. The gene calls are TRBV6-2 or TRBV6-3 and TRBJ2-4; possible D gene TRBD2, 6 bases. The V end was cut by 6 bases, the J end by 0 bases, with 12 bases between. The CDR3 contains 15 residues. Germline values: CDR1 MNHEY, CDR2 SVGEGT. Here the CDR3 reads CASRESGLAKNIQYF. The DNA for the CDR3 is TGTGCCAGCAGGGAGAGCGGGCTAGCCAAAAACATTCAGTACTTC.

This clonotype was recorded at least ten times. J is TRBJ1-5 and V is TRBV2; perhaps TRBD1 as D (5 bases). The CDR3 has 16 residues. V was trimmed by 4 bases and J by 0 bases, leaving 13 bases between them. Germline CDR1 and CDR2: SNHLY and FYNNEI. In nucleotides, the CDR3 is TGTGCCAGCAGTGCCCCCCCAGGGCCTAGCAATCAGCCCCAGCATTTT. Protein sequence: CASSAPPGPSNQPQHF.

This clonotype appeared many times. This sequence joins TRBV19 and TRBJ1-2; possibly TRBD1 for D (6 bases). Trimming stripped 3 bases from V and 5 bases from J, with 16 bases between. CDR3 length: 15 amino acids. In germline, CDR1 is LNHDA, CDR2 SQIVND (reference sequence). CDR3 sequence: CASSMDTGAGYGYTF. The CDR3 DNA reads TGTGCCAGTAGTATGGATACGGGGGCCGGGTATGGCTACACCTTC.

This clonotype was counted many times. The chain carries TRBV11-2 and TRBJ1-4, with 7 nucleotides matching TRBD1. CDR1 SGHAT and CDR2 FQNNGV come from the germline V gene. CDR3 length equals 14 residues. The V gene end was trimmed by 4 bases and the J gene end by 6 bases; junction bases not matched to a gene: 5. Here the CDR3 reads CASSWGQPHEKLFF. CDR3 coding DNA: TGTGCCAGCAGCTGGGGACAGCCCCATGAAAAACTGTTTTTT.

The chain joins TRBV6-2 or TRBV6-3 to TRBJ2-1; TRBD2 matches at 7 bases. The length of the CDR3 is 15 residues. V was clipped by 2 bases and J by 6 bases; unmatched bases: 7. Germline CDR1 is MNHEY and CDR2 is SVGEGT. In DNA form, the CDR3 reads TGTGCCAGCAGTTACAAGAGCGGGATCGTCAATGAGCAGTTCTTC. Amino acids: CASSYKSGIVNEQFF.

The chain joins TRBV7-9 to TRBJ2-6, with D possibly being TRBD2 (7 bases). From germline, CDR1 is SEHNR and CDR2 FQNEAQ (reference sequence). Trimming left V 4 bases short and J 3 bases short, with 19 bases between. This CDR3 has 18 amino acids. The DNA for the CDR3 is TGTGCCAGCAGCTCCGGAGGACGCGGGGGCGGTGGGGCCAACGTCCTGACTTTC. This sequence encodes CASSSGGRGGGGANVLTF.

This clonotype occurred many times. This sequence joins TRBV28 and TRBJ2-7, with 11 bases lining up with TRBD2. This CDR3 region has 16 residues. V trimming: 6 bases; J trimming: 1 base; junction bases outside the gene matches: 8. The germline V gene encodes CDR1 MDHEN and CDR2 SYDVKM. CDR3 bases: TGTGCCAGCAGCTCCCTACTAGCGGGAGTGTCCTACGAGCAGTACTTC. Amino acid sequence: CASSSLLAGVSYEQYF.

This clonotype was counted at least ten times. The CDR3 spells CASRSQGGNEQFF. The CDR3 bases are TGTGCCAGCAGGTCCCAGGGTGGCAATGAGCAGTTCTTC. The rearrangement joins TRBV7-7 to TRBJ2-1, with D perhaps TRBD1 (5 bases). Germline V gene sequence: CDR1 SSHAT, CDR2 FNYEAQ (reference sequence). This CDR3 is 13 amino acids long. V was shortened by 6 bases and J by 6 bases, with 12 bases between the two germline ends.